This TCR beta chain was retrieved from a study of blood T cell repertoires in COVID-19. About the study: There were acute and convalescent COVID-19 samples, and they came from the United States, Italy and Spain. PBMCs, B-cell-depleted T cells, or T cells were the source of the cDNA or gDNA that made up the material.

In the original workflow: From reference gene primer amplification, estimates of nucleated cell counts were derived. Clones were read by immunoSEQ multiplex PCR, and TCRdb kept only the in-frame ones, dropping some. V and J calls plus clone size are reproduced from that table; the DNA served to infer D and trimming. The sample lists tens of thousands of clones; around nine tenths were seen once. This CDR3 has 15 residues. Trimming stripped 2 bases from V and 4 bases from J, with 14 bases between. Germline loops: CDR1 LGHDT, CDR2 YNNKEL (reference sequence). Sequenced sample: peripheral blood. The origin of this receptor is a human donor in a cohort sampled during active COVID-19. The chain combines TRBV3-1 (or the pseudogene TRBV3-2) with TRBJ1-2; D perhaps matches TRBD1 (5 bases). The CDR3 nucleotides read TGTGCCAGCAGCCAACGGGGGGGGATGAGCTATGGCTACACCTTC. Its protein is CASSQRGGMSYGYTF.